The source of this TCR beta chain is a study of cytomegalovirus exposure and HLA in healthy donors. The overall study: Caucasian-associated ancestry cluster membership applied to less than 85% of several hundred genotyped donors. Findings of the study overall: The CMV antigen specificity of a few CMV-associated chains was confirmed through in vitro analysis. Among TCR beta chains of equal frequency, HLA-associated ones were more clonally expanded in a later analysis.

Regarding this clone: The antigen remains undetermined.

The PCR ran on 60 Vbeta and 13 Jbeta primers. Libraries were prepared by immunoSEQ multiplex PCR; TCRdb keeps only in-frame clonotypes and omits some of them. Of around 140,000 clones listed, roughly 75% are singletons. Germline CDR1 reads MNHEY; CDR2 reads SVGAGI. The CDR3 is made up of 15 amino acids. V gave up 5 bases and J gave up 6 bases, with 14 bases separating them. The receptor was isolated from a female donor in good health and CMV-seronegative. The specimen was PBMCs. The chain carries TRBV6-5 and TRBJ1-6; TRBD1 is a possible D gene (5 bases). The CDR3, as DNA: TGTGCCAGCAGTCCCGACGGAAGGGGTAATTCACCCCTCCACTTT. Protein product: CASSPDGRGNSPLHF.